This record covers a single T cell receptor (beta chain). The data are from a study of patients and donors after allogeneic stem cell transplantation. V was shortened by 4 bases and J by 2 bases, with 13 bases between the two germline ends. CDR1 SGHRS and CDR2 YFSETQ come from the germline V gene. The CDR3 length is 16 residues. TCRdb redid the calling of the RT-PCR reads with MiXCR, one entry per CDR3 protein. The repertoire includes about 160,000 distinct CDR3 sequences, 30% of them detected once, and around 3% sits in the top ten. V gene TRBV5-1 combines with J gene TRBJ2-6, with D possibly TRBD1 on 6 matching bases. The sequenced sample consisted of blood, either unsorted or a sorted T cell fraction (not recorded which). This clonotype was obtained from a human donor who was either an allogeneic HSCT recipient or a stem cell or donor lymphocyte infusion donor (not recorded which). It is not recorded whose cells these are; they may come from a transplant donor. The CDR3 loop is CASSQLRQAGANVLTF. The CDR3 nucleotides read TGCGCCAGCAGCCAACTTCGACAGGCTGGGGCCAACGTCCTGACTTTC.